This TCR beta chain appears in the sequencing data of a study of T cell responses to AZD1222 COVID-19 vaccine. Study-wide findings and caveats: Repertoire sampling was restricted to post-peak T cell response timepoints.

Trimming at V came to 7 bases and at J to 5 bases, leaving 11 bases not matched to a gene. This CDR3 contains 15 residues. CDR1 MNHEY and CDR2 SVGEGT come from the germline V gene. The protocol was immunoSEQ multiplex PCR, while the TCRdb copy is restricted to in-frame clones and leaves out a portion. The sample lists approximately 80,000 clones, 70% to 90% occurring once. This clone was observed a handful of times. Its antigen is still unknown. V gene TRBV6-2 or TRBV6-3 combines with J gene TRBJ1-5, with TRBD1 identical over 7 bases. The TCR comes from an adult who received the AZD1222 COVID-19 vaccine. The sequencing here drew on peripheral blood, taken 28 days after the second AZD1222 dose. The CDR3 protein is CASTPRGSGYQPQHF. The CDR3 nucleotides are TGTGCCAGCACCCCCAGGGGGTCAGGATATCAGCCCCAGCATTTT.